The source of this T cell receptor beta chain is a study of blood T cell repertoires in COVID-19. Study information: T cells, B-cell-depleted T cells, or PBMCs supplied cDNA or gDNA.

Source study methods: Quantification of nucleated cells was approximated via reference gene primer amplification. Clones were sequenced by immunoSEQ multiplex PCR, and TCRdb holds only the in-frame ones, with some missing. That table gives V, J and clone size, and the DNA gave D and trimming. The data contain about 200,000 clones, approximately 80% of them singletons. The CDR3 is 14 amino acids. Per the germline V gene, CDR1 is SEHNR and CDR2 is FQNEAQ (reference sequence). V was trimmed by 7 bases and J by 6 bases, leaving 19 bases between them. This chain joins TRBV7-9 and TRBJ2-7, with D possibly being TRBD1 (6 bases). This sequence was found in a human donor in a cohort sampled during active COVID-19. The source material was peripheral blood. CDR3 sequence reads: CASIQQGRVGEQYF. DNA for the CDR3: TGTGCCAGCATCCAACAGGGAAGAGTCGGCGAGCAGTACTTC.